Listed here are 25 T cell receptor beta chains from one sample, sequenced in a study of T cell repertoires in cytomegalovirus infection. TCRdb recomputed calls from the reads with MiXCR, one row per CDR3 protein. The data show about 740,000 distinct CDR3 sequences, under 40% seen once. The material sequenced was PBMCs. Every receptor here comes from a human donor in good health (CMV status not recorded). Some clones in this sample may be carry-over from other donors' samples.

The chain carries TRBV20-1 and TRBJ1-1, with D hard to call. This CDR3 has 11 amino acids. The germline V and J ends were trimmed by 6 bases and 1 base, with 6 bases remaining between them. CDR1 is DFQATT and CDR2 is SNEGSKA in the germline V gene (reference sequence). CDR3 in amino acids: CSAWGNTEAFF. The CDR3 coding sequence is TGCAGTGCGTGGGGGAACACTGAAGCTTTCTTT.

The J gene is TRBJ2-5, the V gene TRBV9; 9 nucleotides agree with TRBD1. The CDR3 is made up of 15 amino acids. J gave up 4 bases and V 3 bases, and 7 bases lay outside the gene matches. Germline CDR1 is SGDLS and CDR2 is YYNGEE. The CDR3 coding sequence is TGTGCCAGCAGCGGGTCTGGGACAGGGAGAGAGACCCAGTACTTC. This translates into CASSGSGTGRETQYF.

This clonotype was found a few times. The genes are TRBV3-1 and TRBJ2-6, with D perhaps TRBD2 (6 bases). CDR1 is LGHDT and CDR2 is YNNKEL in the germline V gene (reference sequence). This CDR3 comprises 15 residues. Trimming left V 4 bases short and J 2 bases short, with 9 bases between. The chain's CDR3 is CASSPGGTGANVLTF. The CDR3 coding sequence is TGTGCCAGCAGCCCCGGGGGAACTGGGGCCAACGTCCTGACTTTC.

V and J are TRBV27 and TRBJ1-4, with D uncertain. Trimming stripped 5 bases from V and 5 bases from J, with 15 bases between. Germline V CDR1 and CDR2: MNHEY, SMNVEV (reference sequence). CDR3 length equals 15 residues. CDR3 amino acids: CASSPNTMGNEKLFF. DNA of the CDR3: TGTGCCAGCAGTCCAAACACCATGGGGAATGAAAAACTGTTTTTT.

This clonotype occurred a few times. The gene calls are TRBV7-2 and TRBJ2-2; D not resolved. Trimming stripped 6 bases from V and 5 bases from J, with 4 bases between. This CDR3 is 11 amino acids long. Germline V gene data show CDR1 as SGHTA and CDR2 as FQGNSA. The CDR3 sequence: CASRETGELFF. The CDR3 DNA is TGTGCCAGCAGAGAGACCGGGGAGCTGTTTTTT.

This clonotype was detected only a few times. The rearrangement joins TRBV12-3 or TRBV12-4 to TRBJ1-2, with 12 positions matching TRBD1. The CDR3 consists of 17 residues. Germline trimming cut 4 bases from V and 5 bases from J; bases unmatched to any gene: 11. The CDR3 here is CASSSGQGAPPYYGYTF. CDR3 in DNA: TGTGCCAGCAGTTCGGGACAGGGGGCGCCCCCATATTATGGCTACACCTTC.

The chain uses TRBV7-6 and TRBJ2-7; 14 positions match TRBD2. V dropped 5 bases and J dropped 2; count of bases not matched to a gene: 5. CDR3 length: 16 amino acids. CDR1 SGHVS and CDR2 FNYEAQ come from the germline V gene. CDR3 protein: CASSPGLAGGAYEQYF. In DNA form, the CDR3 reads TGTGCCAGCAGCCCAGGACTAGCGGGAGGCGCCTACGAGCAGTACTTC. Combining the CDR3 with reference TRBV7-6 and TRBJ2-7 gives the whole variable domain GAGVSQSPRYKVTKRGQDVALRCDPISGHVSLYWYRQALGQGPEFLTYFNYEAQQDKSGLPNDRFSAERPEGSISTLTIQRTEQRDSAMYRCASSPGLAGGAYEQYFGPGTRLTVT.

This clonotype was detected a few times. The junction differs from germline at one of its ends, possibly a read error. V and J are TRBV4-1 and TRBJ2-7, with 9 bases aligning to TRBD2. This CDR3 region has 14 residues. Germline-derived CDR1 and CDR2 are MGHRA and YSYEKL. The CDR3 nucleotides are TGTGCCAGCAGCCAAGAAGGCGGGAGGGACGAGCAGTACTTC. Translated: CASSQEGGRDEQYF.

This clonotype was detected only a few times. The rearrangement uses TRBV12-3 or TRBV12-4 and TRBJ1-2; D call uncertain. Trimming took 2 bases from V and 2 from J, leaving 6 bases between them. The CDR3 length is 13 residues. The CDR3 coding sequence is TGTGCCAGCAGTTTACACGGGAACTATGGCTACACCTTC. It codes for CASSLHGNYGYTF.

The chain uses TRBV4-3 and TRBJ1-1; a possible D gene is TRBD1 (5 bases). With 0 bases removed from V and 6 bases from J, the gap between germline ends came to 11 bases. Germline values: CDR1 LGHNA, CDR2 YSLEER. This CDR3 contains 14 residues. CDR3 sequence (DNA): TGCGCCAGCAGCCAAGAGAGGGGCCAGGCTGAAGCTTTCTTT. This gives the protein CASSQERGQAEAFF.

In this sample, this clonotype turned up a few times. The rearrangement uses TRBV7-2 and TRBJ1-6; 8 positions match TRBD1. The CDR3 is 16 residues long. CDR1 is SGHTA and CDR2 is FQGNSA in the germline V gene. Trimming cost V 5 bases and J 11 bases; bases outside gene matches: 14. This CDR3 is CASSTRRQGKNPPLHF. The CDR3 DNA sequence: TGTGCCAGCAGCACCCGCCGACAGGGGAAAAATCCACCCCTCCACTTT.

Written as DNA, the CDR3 is TGCGCCAGCAGCCAACTCCCGACAGGGCCGGCAGCCCAGCATTTT. It is translated as CASSQLPTGPAAQHF. V and J are TRBV4-1 and TRBJ1-5; 7 bases are shared with TRBD1. Germline lookup yields CDR1 MGHRA and CDR2 YSYEKL. The CDR3 runs 15 residues. J gave up 11 bases and V 2 bases, and 12 bases lay outside the gene matches.

The table lists this clonotype with a few counts. The CDR3 coding sequence is TGTGCCAGCAGCCCTAGCATGGCCGACAATGAGCAGTTCTTC. Translation: CASSPSMADNEQFF. The chain is built from TRBV7-9 and TRBJ2-1, with a weak D call TRBD2 (5 bases). V lost 5 bases to trimming and J lost 5 bases, with 13 bases between them. This CDR3 is built from 14 residues. From germline, CDR1 is SEHNR and CDR2 FQNEAQ (reference sequence).

Here the CDR3 DNA reads TGTGCCAGCAGTTACGGCCTTCTAGGGGTAGACGAGCAGTACTTC. Translated: CASSYGLLGVDEQYF. The gene calls are TRBV6-5 and TRBJ2-7; the D gene is possibly TRBD1 (5 bases). The CDR3 length is 15 residues. The germline V and J ends were trimmed by 2 bases and 5 bases, with 16 bases remaining between them. Germline values: CDR1 MNHEY, CDR2 SVGAGI.

This clonotype was seen repeatedly, ten times or more. J is TRBJ2-4 and V is TRBV7-6; possibly TRBD1 for D (6 bases). V gave up 5 bases and J gave up 6 bases, with 8 bases separating them. The CDR3 covers 12 residues. Germline assignment: CDR1 SGHVS and CDR2 FNYEAQ. The CDR3 loop is CASSQTGNIQYF. In DNA, the CDR3 is TGTGCCAGCAGCCAGACAGGAAACATTCAGTACTTC.

This clonotype appeared many times. J is TRBJ2-2 and V is TRBV7-8; D tentatively reads TRBD1 or TRBD2 (5 bases each). The V end lost 5 bases, the J end lost 1 base, and 11 bases lay between the germline ends. The germline V gene encodes CDR1 SGHVS and CDR2 FQNEAQ. The CDR3 contains 15 residues. This CDR3 is CASSRDAKNTGELFF. Written as DNA, the CDR3 is TGTGCCAGCAGCCGGGACGCAAAGAACACCGGGGAGCTGTTTTTT. The complete variable domain, with remaining parts taken from reference TRBV7-8 and TRBJ2-2, reads GAGVSQSPRYKVAKRGQDVALRCDPISGHVSLFWYQQALGQGPEFLTYFQNEAQLDKSGLPSDRFFAERPEGSVSTLKIQRTQQEDSAVYLCASSRDAKNTGELFFGEGSRLTVL.

The rearrangement joins TRBV28 to TRBJ2-1; possibly TRBD1 or TRBD2 for D (8 bases each). The CDR3 totals 15 residues. Germline CDR1 reads MDHEN; CDR2 reads SYDVKM. V was cut by 4 bases and J by 10 bases, with 20 bases left in between. The CDR3 region has the DNA TGTGCCAGCAGTTGGACAGGGATCTTAGCGGGGGAGCAGTTCTTC. Amino acid sequence: CASSWTGILAGEQFF.

This clonotype was counted only a few times. The chain recombines TRBV15 with TRBJ2-1, with D perhaps matching TRBD1 (5 bases). Trimming stripped 1 base from V and 8 bases from J, with 9 bases between. CDR3 length equals 13 residues. CDR1 LNHNV and CDR2 YYDKDF come from the germline V gene (reference sequence). DNA for the CDR3: TGTGCCACCAGCAGAGCCAGGGTCCATGAGCAGTTCTTC. Its protein is CATSRARVHEQFF.

In the case of this clonotype: Germline is not matched at one junction end, which may reflect a read error. The V gene is TRBV12-3 or TRBV12-4, the J gene TRBJ2-5; D is unclear. This CDR3 comprises 14 residues. This CDR3 reads CASSFTATQETKYF. As DNA, the CDR3 is TGTGCCAGCAGTTTCACAGCTACGCAAGAGACCAAGTACTTC.

Only a few counts were recorded for this clonotype. V gene TRBV5-1 combines with J gene TRBJ2-2; D remains ambiguous. Germline lookup yields CDR1 SGHRS and CDR2 YFSETQ. Trimming pared 0 bases from V and 4 bases from J, leaving 10 bases between. The CDR3 contains 15 residues. The CDR3 here is CASSLVAGSTGELFF. The CDR3 DNA is TGCGCCAGCAGCTTGGTAGCAGGTTCCACCGGGGAGCTGTTTTTT.

This chain uses TRBV10-2 with TRBJ1-2; D is possibly TRBD1 (6 bases). Germline V gene lookup returns CDR1 WSHSY and CDR2 SAAADI. Trimming cost V 7 bases and J 8 bases, with 14 bases left between them. The CDR3 contains 12 residues. The CDR3 DNA reads TGCGCCAGCACCAAAGACAGGCAAGGCTACACCTTC. Translating it yields CASTKDRQGYTF.

This clonotype was detected only once. The junction shows a germline mismatch at one end, possibly a read error. CDR3 DNA: TGTGCCACCCGCAGAGAACCAGCCGGGGACAATGAGCAGTTCTTC. It is translated as CATRREPAGDNEQFF. This chain joins TRBV15 and TRBJ2-1, with a weak D call TRBD2 (5 bases). CDR3 length equals 15 residues. The germline CDR1 and CDR2 sequences are LNHNV and YYDKDF (reference sequence).

Of note for this clonotype: A much more abundant neighbour one base away suggests this may be a read error. No conserved phenylalanine or tryptophan ends this CDR3, so it is likely a read error. V and J are TRBV7-8 and TRBJ2-7; TRBD2 is a possible D gene (6 bases). Trimming shortened V by 2 bases and J by 5 bases, and 13 bases separated the two germline ends. Germline CDR1 reads SGHVS; CDR2 reads FQNEAQ. This CDR3 is built from 14 residues. The CDR3 loop reads CASSLRRALNEQYL. The CDR3 coding sequence is TGTGCCAGCAGCTTAAGGAGGGCGCTCAACGAGCAGTACTTA.

This clonotype has more than one count but fewer than ten. The V call is TRBV14, the J call TRBJ1-1, with D perhaps matching TRBD1 (5 bases). The germline CDR1 and CDR2 sequences are SGHDN and FVKESK. V lost 0 bases and J 7 bases, leaving 21 bases between the germline ends. The CDR3 contains 17 residues. Here the CDR3 reads CASSQDQWAGKRGEAFF. CDR3 coding DNA: TGTGCCAGCAGCCAAGATCAATGGGCAGGGAAGAGGGGTGAAGCTTTCTTT.

This clonotype occurred a few times. Just one base apart from a much larger clone, this may be a read error. The J gene is TRBJ2-1, the V gene TRBV7-3; D unresolved. The germline CDR1 and CDR2 sequences are SGHTA and FQGTGA. The CDR3 length is 14 residues. The CDR3 protein is CASSLRGSYNEPFF. In DNA form, the CDR3 reads TGTGCCAGCAGCTTAAGGGGTTCCTACAATGAGCCGTTCTTC.